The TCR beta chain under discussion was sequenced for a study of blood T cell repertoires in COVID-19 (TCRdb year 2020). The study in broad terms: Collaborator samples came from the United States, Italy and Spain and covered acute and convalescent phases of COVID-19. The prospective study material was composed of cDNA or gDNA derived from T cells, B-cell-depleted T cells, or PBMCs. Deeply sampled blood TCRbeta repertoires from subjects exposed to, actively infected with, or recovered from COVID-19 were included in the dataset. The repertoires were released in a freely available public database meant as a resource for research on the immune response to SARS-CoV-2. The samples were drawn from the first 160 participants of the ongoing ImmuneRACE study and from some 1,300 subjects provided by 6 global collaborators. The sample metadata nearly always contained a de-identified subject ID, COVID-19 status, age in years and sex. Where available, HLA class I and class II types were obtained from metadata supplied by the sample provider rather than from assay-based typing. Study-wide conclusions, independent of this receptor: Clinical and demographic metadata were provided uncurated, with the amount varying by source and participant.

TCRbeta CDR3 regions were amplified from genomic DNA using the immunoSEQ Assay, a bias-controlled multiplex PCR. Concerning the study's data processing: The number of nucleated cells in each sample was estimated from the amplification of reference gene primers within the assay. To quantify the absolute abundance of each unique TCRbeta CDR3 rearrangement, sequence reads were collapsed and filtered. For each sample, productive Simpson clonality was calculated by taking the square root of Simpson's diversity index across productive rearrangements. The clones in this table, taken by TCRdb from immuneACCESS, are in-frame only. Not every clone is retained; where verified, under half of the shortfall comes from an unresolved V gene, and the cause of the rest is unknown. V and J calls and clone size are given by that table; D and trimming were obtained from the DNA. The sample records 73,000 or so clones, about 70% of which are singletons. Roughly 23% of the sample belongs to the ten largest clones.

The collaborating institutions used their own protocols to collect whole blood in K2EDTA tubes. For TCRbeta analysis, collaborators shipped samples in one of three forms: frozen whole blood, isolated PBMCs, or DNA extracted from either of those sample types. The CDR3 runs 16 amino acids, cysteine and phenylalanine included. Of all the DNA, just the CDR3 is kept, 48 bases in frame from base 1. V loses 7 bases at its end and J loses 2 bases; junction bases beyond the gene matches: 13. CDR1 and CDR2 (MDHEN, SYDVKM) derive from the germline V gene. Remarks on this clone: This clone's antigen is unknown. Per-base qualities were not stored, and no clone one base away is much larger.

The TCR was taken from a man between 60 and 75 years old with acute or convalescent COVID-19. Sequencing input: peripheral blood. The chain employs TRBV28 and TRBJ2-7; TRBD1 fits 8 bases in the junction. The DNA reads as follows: TGTGCCAGCACCCCAGGGGGCGCGAGTTTCCCCTACGAGCAGTACTTC. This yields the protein CASTPGGASFPYEQYF.